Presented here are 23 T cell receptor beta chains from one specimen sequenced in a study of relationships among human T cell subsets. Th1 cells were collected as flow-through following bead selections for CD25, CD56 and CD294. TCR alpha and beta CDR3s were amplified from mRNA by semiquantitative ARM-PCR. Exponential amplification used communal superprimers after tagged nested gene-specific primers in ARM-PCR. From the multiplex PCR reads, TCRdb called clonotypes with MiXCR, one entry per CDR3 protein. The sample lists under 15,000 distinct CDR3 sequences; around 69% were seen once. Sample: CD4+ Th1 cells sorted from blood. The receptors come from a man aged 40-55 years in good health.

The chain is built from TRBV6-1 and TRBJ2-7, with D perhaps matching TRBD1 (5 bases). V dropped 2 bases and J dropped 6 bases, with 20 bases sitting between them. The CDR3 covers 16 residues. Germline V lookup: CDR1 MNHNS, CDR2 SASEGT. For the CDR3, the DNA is TGTGCCAGCAGTGAACAGAACAGGCGTTCCCTCCGCGAGCAGTACTTC. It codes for CASSEQNRRSLREQYF.

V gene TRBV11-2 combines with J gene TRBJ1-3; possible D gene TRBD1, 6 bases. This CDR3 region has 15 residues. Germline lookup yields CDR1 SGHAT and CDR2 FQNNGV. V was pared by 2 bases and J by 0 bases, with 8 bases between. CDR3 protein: CASSLTDSSGNTIYF. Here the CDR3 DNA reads TGTGCCAGCAGCTTAACGGACAGCTCTGGAAACACCATATATTTT.

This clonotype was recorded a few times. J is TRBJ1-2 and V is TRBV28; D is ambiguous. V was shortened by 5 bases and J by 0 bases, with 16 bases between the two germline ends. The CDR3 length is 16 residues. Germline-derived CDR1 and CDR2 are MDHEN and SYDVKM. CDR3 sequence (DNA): TGTGCCAGCAGTACAATCTTGAGGGCCTCTAACTATGGCTACACCTTC. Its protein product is CASSTILRASNYGYTF.

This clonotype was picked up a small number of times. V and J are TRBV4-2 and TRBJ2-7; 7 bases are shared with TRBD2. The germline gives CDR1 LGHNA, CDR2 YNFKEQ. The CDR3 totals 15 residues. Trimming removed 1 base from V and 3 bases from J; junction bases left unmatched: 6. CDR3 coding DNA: TGTGCCAGCAGCCAAGGGCTAGCGGACCTCTACGAGCAGTACTTC. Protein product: CASSQGLADLYEQYF.

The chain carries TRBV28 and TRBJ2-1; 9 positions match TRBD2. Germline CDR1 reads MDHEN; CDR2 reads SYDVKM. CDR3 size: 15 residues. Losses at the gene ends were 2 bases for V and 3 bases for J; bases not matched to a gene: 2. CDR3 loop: CASSLHSGSYNEQFF. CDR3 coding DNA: TGTGCCAGCAGTTTACATAGCGGGAGCTACAATGAGCAGTTCTTC.

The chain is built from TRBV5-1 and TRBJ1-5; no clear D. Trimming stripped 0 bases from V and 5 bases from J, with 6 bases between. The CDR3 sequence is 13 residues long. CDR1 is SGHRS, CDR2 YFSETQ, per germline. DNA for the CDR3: TGCGCCAGCAGCTTGGACCAGTATCAGCCCCAGCATTTT. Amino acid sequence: CASSLDQYQPQHF.

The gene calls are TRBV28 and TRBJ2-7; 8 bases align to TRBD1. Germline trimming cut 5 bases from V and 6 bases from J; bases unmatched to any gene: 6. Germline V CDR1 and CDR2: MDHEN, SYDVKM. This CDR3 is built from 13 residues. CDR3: CASSNQGAREQYF. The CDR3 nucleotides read TGTGCCAGCAGTAACCAGGGGGCCCGCGAGCAGTACTTC. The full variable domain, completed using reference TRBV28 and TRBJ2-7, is DVKVTQSSRYLVKRTGEKVFLECVQDMDHENMFWYRQDPGLGLRLIYFSYDVKMKEKGDIPEGYSVSREKKERFSLILESASTNQTSMYLCASSNQGAREQYFGPGTRLTVT.

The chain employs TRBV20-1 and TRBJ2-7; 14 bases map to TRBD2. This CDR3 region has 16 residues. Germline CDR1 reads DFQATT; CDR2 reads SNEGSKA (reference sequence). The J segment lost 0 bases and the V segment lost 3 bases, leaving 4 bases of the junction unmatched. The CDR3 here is CSARKGTSGSSYEQYF. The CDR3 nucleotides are TGCAGTGCTAGGAAAGGGACTAGCGGGAGCTCCTACGAGCAGTACTTC.

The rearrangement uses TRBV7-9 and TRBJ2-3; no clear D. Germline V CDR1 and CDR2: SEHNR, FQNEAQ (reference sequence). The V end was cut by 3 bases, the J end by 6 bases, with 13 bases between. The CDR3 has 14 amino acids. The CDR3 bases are TGTGCCAGCAGCTTCTCGCTGGCAGTTGATACGCAGTATTTT. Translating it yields CASSFSLAVDTQYF.

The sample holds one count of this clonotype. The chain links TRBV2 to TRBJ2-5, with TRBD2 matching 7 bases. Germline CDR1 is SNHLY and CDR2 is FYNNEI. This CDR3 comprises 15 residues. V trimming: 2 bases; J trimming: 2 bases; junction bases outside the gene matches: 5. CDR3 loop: CASSETRTRQETQYF. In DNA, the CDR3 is TGTGCCAGCAGTGAAACACGGACTAGACAAGAGACCCAGTACTTC.

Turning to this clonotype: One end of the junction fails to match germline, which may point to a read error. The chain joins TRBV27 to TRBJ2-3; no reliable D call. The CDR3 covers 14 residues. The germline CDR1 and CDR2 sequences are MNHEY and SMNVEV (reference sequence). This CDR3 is CASCETYSTDMQYF. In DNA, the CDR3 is TGTGCCTCCTGCGAGACCTATAGCACAGATATGCAGTATTTT.

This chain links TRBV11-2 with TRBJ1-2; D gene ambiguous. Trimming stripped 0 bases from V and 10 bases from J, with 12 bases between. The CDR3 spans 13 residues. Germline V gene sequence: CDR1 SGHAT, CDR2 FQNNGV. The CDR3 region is CASSLDPAANYTF. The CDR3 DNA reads TGTGCCAGCAGCTTAGACCCCGCGGCAAACTACACCTTC.

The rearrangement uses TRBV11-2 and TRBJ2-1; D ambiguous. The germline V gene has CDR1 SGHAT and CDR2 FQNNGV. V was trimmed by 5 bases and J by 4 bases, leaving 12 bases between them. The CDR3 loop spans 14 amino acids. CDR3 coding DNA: TGTGCCAGCAGCCCCCTGTCCCGATACAATGAGCAGTTCTTC. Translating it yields CASSPLSRYNEQFF.

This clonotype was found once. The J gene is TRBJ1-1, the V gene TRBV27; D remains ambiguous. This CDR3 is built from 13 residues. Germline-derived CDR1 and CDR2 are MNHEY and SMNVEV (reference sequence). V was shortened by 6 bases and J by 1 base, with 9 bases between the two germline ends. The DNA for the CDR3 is TGTGCCAGCAGGTTTTCCGCGAACACTGAAGCTTTCTTT. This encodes CASRFSANTEAFF.

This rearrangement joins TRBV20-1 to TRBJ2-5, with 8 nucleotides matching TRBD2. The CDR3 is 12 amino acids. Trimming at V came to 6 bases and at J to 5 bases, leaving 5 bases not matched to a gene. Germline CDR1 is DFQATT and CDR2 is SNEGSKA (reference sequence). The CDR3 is CSARTSKETQYF. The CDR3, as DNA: TGCAGTGCAAGGACTAGCAAGGAGACCCAGTACTTC.

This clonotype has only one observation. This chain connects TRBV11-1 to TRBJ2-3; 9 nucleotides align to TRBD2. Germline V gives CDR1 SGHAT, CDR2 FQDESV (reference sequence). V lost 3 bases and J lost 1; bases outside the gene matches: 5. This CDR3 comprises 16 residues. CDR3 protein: CASSLVAGAGTDTQYF. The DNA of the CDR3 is TGTGCCAGCAGCTTGGTAGCGGGGGCTGGCACAGATACGCAGTATTTT.

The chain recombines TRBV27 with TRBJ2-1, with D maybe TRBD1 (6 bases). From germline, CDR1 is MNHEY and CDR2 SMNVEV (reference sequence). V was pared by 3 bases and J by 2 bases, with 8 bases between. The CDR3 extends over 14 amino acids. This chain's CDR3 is CASSFGTPYNEQFF. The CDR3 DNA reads TGTGCCAGCAGTTTCGGGACACCCTACAATGAGCAGTTCTTC.

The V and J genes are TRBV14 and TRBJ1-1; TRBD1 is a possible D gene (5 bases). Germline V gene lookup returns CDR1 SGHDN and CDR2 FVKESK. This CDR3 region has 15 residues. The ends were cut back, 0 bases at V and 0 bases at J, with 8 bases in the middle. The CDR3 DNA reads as TGTGCCAGCAGCCAAGAATGGGGGTTGAACACTGAAGCTTTCTTT. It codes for CASSQEWGLNTEAFF.

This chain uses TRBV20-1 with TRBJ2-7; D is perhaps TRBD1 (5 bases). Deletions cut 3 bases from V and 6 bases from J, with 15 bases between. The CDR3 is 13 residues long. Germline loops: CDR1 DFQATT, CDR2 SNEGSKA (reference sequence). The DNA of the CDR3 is TGCAGTGCTAGTGGCAGGGTGGACGGCGAGCAGTACTTC. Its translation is CSASGRVDGEQYF.

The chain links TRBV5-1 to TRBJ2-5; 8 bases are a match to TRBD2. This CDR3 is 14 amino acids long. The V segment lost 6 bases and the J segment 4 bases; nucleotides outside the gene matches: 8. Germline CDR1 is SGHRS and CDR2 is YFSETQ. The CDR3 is CASTPAGARETQYF. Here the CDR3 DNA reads TGCGCCAGCACCCCAGCGGGAGCCCGAGAGACCCAGTACTTC.

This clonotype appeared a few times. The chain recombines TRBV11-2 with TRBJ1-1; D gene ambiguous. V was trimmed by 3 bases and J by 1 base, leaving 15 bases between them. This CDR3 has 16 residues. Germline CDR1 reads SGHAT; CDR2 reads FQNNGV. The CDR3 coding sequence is TGTGCCAGCAGCTTGCCAACGGGGAGCTCGAACACTGAAGCTTTCTTT. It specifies CASSLPTGSSNTEAFF.

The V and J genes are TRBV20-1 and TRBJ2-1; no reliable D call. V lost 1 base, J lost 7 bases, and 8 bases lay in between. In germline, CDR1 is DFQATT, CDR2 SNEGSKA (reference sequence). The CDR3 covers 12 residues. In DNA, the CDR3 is TGCAGTGCTAGAGTCGTAGGGAATGAGCAGTTCTTC. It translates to CSARVVGNEQFF.

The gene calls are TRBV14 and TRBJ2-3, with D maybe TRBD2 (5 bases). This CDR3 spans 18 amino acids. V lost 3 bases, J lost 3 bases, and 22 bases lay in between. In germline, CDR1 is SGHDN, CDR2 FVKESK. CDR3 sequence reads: CASSHPADSLGPTDTQYF. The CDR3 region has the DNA TGTGCCAGCAGCCACCCCGCGGACTCCCTCGGGCCTACAGATACGCAGTATTTT.